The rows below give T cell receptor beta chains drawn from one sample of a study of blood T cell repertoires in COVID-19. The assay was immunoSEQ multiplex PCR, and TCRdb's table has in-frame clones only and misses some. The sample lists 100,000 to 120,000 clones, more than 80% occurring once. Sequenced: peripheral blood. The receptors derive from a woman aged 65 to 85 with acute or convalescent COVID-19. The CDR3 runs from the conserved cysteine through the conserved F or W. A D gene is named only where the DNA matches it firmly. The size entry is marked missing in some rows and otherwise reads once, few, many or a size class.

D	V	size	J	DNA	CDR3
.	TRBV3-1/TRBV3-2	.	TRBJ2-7	TGTGCCAGCAGCCAACTTTGGGCCGACTACGAGCAGTACTTC	CASSQLWADYEQYF
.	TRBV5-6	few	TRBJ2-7	TGTGCCAGCAGCTTGGGAGGGACCTACGAGCAGTACTTC	CASSLGGTYEQYF
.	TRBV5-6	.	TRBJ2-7	TGTGCCAGCAGCTTCGTAGGGGCCTACGAGCAGTACTTC	CASSFVGAYEQYF
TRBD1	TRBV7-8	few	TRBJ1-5	TGTGCCAGCAGCTTCGAAAGGGGGCCCGGTCAGCCCCAGCATTTT	CASSFERGPGQPQHF
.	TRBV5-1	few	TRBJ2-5	TGCGCCAGCAGCTTGACAGGAGAGACCCAGTACTTC	CASSLTGETQYF
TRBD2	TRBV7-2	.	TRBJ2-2	TGTGCCAGCAGCTCACGACTAGCGGGGAACACCGGGGAGCTGTTTTTT	CASSSRLAGNTGELFF
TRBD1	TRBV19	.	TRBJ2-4	TGTGCCAGTAGAAGGGGGCTCTGGGACATTCAGTACTTC	CASRRGLWDIQYF
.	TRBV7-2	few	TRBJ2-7	TGTGCCAGCAGCTCCGCCTACGAGCAGTACTTC	CASSSAYEQYF
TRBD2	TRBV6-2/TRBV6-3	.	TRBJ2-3	TGTGCCAGCAGTCGACTAGCGGGAGGGCCGATTACGCAGTATTTT	CASSRLAGGPITQYF
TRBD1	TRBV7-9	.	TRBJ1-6	TGTGCCAGCAGCACCGGGACAGCCTCGTCTAGGTCACCCCTCCACTTT	CASSTGTASSRSPLHF
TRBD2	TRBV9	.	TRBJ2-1	TGTGCCAGCAGCGTAGTAGGTAGCGGGCTTGAGCAGTTCTTC	CASSVVGSGLEQFF
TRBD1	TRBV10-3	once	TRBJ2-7	TGTGCCATCAGTGAACTCGAGGACAGGGGTGGCTACGAGCAGTACTTC	CAISELEDRGGYEQYF
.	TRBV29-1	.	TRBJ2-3	TGCAGCGTTGGATCGGGAGACGGCACAGATACGCAGTATTTT	CSVGSGDGTDTQYF
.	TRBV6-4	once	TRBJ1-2	TGTGCCAGCAGCACCGGGACACACGGGGGCTACACCTTC	CASSTGTHGGYTF
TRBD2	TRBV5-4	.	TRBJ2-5	TGTGCCAGCAGCACCCGACTAGCGGGCCTCCAAGAGACCCAGTACTTC	CASSTRLAGLQETQYF
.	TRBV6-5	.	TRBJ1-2	TGTGCCAGCAGTTATACCGGACAGTCTTTGGGCGATGGCTACACCTTC	CASSYTGQSLGDGYTF
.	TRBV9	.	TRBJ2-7	TGTGCCAGCAGCTCCGTAGAGCCCCCCTACGAGCAGTACTTC	CASSSVEPPYEQYF
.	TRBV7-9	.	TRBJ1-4	TGTGCCAGCAGCTTTAACGTACGGGGCAGGGAGGGTCAAGAAAAACTGTTTTTT	CASSFNVRGREGQEKLFF
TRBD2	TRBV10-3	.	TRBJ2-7	TGTGCCATCAGTCGCGGGGGGAGCTCCTACGAGCAGTACTTC	CAISRGGSSYEQYF
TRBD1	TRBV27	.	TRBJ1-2	TGTGCCAGCAGTTTACGGGGACAGGGGGATGGCTACACCTTC	CASSLRGQGDGYTF
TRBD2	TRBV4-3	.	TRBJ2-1	TGCGCCAGCAGCCAAGCCGTCGGGGGGGGTGTATATGAGCAGTTCTTC	CASSQAVGGGVYEQFF
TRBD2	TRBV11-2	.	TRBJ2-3	TGTGCCAGCAGCTTAGCCCGGGGTCGTGGATCGGGAGGGGATACGCAGTATTTT	CASSLARGRGSGGDTQYF
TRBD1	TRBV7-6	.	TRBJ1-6	TGTGCCAGCAGCCTTAACCGGGACAGGGCCAATTCACCCCTCCACTTT	CASSLNRDRANSPLHF
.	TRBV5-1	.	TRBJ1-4	TGCGCCAGCAGCCCGGGGGCAACTAATGAAAAACTGTTTTTT	CASSPGATNEKLFF
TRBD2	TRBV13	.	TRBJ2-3	TGTGCCAGCGGTTCTAGCGGGATGCGGGATACGCAGTATTTT	CASGSSGMRDTQYF
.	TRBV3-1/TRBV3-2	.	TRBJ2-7	TGTGCCAGCAGCCAAATGGGGGGGGCGCAGTACTTC	CASSQMGGAQYF
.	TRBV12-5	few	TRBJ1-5	TGTGCTAGGATCTACCGGGACATTAGCAATCAGCCCCAGCATTTT	CARIYRDISNQPQHF
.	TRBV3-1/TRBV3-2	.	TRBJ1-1	TGTGCCAGCACCTATGAGGGGGTTAACACTGAAGCTTTCTTT	CASTYEGVNTEAFF
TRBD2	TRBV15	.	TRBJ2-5	TGTGCCACCAGCAGAGACGGGGGGGCCCTGGGAGAGACCCAGTACTTC	CATSRDGGALGETQYF
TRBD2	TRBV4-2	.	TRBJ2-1	TGTGCCAGCAGCCAGGATCCCGACGGGGGGACCTTTCACAATGAGCAGTTCTTC	CASSQDPDGGTFHNEQFF
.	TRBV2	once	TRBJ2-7	TGTGCCAGCAGTGACTACGGTGCCGGGACATTGGGGTACGAGCAGTACTTC	CASSDYGAGTLGYEQYF
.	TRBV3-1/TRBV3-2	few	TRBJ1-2	TGTGCCAGCAGCCAAGACCCGGAGCTGTATTATGGCTACACCTTC	CASSQDPELYYGYTF
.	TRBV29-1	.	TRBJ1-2	TGCAGCGTTGGCCAGGGTGCCTATGGCTACACCTTC	CSVGQGAYGYTF
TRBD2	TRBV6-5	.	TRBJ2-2	TGTGCCAGCAGCCCCCGGGGCGGGGGGACCGGGGAGCTGTTTTTT	CASSPRGGGTGELFF
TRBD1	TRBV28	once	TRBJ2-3	TGTGCCAGCAGTTTCGGGACAGGGGGGGAAAGCACAGATACGCAGTATTTT	CASSFGTGGESTDTQYF
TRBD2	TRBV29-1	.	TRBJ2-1	TGCAGCGTTTCCGGACTAGCGGGAGGGTGGTTCTTC	CSVSGLAGGWFF
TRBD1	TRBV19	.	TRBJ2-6	TGTGCCAGTAGTCCCGGACAGGGTTTCTCTGGGGCCAACGTCCTGACTTTC	CASSPGQGFSGANVLTF
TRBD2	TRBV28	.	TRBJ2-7	TGTGCCAGCAGCCCTTCAGGGACTAGCTCCTACGAGCAGTACTTC	CASSPSGTSSYEQYF
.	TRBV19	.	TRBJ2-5	TGTGCCAGTAGTTCTCAGGAGACCCAGTACTTC	CASSSQETQYF
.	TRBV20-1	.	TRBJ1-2	TGCAGTGTGGCTTCCGGGTATGGCTACACCTTC	CSVASGYGYTF
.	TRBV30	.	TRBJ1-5	TGTGCCTGGGGACCCCAAACCACAGGTAGCCCCCAGCATTTT	CAWGPQTTGSPQHF
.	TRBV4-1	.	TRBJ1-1	TGCGCCAGCAGCCTCCAGACAGGTGGTCGCACTGAAGCTTTCTTT	CASSLQTGGRTEAFF
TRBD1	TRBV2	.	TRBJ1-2	TGTGCCAGCAGGAGGACAGGGAGCAATGGCTACACCTTC	CASRRTGSNGYTF
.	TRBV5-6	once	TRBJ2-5	TGTGCCAGCTCCATCAGGCAGGCAGAGACCCAGTACTTC	CASSIRQAETQYF
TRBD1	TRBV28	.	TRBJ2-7	TGTGCCAGCCGCCGGACAGGGGGAGACGAGCAGTACTTC	CASRRTGGDEQYF
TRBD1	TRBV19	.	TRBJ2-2	TGTGCCAGTATGGGAGACAGGGGATCTAACGGGGAGCTGTTTTTT	CASMGDRGSNGELFF
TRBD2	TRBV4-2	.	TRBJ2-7	TGTGCCAGCAGCCTTAGCGGGGGGTCCTACGAGCAGTACTTC	CASSLSGGSYEQYF
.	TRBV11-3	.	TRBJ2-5	TGTGCCAGCAGCCCCAGGGGGGACGAGACCCAGTACTTC	CASSPRGDETQYF
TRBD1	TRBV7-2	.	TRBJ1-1	TGTGCCAGCAGCCTCACAGGGGATACTGAAGCTTTCTTT	CASSLTGDTEAFF
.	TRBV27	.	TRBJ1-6	TGTGCCAGCAGTCCCCGGGAGGATTCACCCCTCCACTTT	CASSPREDSPLHF
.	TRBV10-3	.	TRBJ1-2	TGTGCCATCAGTGAATTAGGTAACCGAGGAGGCTACACCTTC	CAISELGNRGGYTF
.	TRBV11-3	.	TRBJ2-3	TGTGCCAGCAGCCCCCGGCGGGGAAAGGGAGATACGCAGTATTTT	CASSPRRGKGDTQYF
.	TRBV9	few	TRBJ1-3	TGTGCCAGCAGCGTAGAGGAGGGGACTGGAAACACCATATATTTT	CASSVEEGTGNTIYF
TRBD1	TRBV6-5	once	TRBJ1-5	TGTGCCAGCAGCCAAGGGACAGAGAATCAGCCCCAGCATTTT	CASSQGTENQPQHF
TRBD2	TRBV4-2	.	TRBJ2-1	TGTGCCAGCAGCCAAAACCCCCTAGCGGGAGACAATGAGCAGTTCTTC	CASSQNPLAGDNEQFF
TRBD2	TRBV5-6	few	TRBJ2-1	TGTGCCAGCAGCTTACTAGCGTTTCACAATGAGCAGTTCTTC	CASSLLAFHNEQFF
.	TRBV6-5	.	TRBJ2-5	TGTGCCAGCAGTTACTCCCTTATCCAAGAGACCCAGTACTTC	CASSYSLIQETQYF